These 4 T cell receptor beta chains originate from one sample sequenced in a study of T-cell memory formation after mild COVID-19. One entry per CDR3 protein, called by TCRdb with MiXCR from the 5' RACE reads. The sample holds about 350,000 distinct CDR3 sequences; roughly an eighth are singletons and the top ten take 22%. Sample: PBMCs or a T cell subset sorted from them (not recorded which). The receptors shown here come from a man younger than 35 who had mild COVID-19 (a few samples of this study predate the infection). Cell type and time point are not known.

This clonotype was seen only a few times. The CDR3 nucleotides are TGTGCCAGCAGCTTCGGGACGTTGGTCACTGAAGCTTTCTTT. It codes for CASSFGTLVTEAFF. The gene calls are TRBV7-9 and TRBJ1-1; tentatively, D is TRBD1 (5 bases). The V end lost 3 bases, the J end lost 4 bases, and 12 bases lay between the germline ends. Per germline, CDR1 SEHNR and CDR2 FQNEAQ (reference sequence). The CDR3 runs to 14 residues.

The rearrangement links TRBV5-1 to TRBJ2-6, with unresolved D. The CDR3 extends over 15 amino acids. Per germline, CDR1 SGHRS and CDR2 YFSETQ. V was pared by 4 bases and J by 0 bases, with 8 bases between. For the CDR3, the DNA is TGCGCCAGCAGCCTGTCGGTCTCTGGGGCCAACGTCCTGACTTTC. Its translation: CASSLSVSGANVLTF. Combining the CDR3 with reference TRBV5-1 and TRBJ2-6 gives the whole variable domain KAGVTQTPRYLIKTRGQQVTLSCSPISGHRSVSWYQQTPGQGLQFLFEYFSETQRNKGNFPGRFSGRQFSNSRSEMNVSTLELGDSALYLCASSLSVSGANVLTFGAGSRLTVL.

The V gene is TRBV10-3, the J gene TRBJ2-7; TRBD1 agrees at 8 bases. CDR1 is ENHRY, CDR2 SYGVKD, per germline. CDR3 length equals 13 residues. With V trimmed by 5 bases and J by 4 bases, 4 bases remained unmatched. Here the CDR3 DNA reads TGTGCCATCAGTCCGACAGGGGAATACGAGCAGTACGTC. This gives the protein CAISPTGEYEQYV.

This clonotype was detected only a few times. V is TRBV28 and J is TRBJ1-2, with 7 bases that match TRBD1. Germline CDR1 MDHEN, CDR2 SYDVKM. The CDR3 is made up of 16 amino acids. Germline trimming cut 7 bases from V and 4 bases from J; bases unmatched to any gene: 15. The CDR3 region is CASTTLLGTDTYGYTF. CDR3 bases: TGTGCCAGCACCACCTTACTCGGGACAGACACCTATGGCTACACCTTC.